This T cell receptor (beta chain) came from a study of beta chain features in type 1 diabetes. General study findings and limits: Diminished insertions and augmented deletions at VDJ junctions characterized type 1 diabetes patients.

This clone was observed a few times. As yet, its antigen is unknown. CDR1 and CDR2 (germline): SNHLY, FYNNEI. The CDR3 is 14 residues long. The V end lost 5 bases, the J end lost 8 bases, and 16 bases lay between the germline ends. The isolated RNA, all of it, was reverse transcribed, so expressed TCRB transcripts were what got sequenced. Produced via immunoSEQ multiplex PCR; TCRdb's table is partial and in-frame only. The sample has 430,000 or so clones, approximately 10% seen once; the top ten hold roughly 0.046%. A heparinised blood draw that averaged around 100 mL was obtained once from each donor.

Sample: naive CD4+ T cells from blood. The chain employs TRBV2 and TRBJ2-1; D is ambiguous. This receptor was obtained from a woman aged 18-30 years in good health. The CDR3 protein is CASSIESVSDEQFF. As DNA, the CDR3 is TGTGCCAGCAGTATCGAAAGCGTGTCCGATGAGCAGTTCTTC.